This T cell receptor beta chain was profiled in a study of identical twins. TCRdb re-called the 5' RACE reads with MiXCR, one entry per CDR3 protein. The repertoire holds around 1.7 million distinct CDR3 sequences, with around 33% as singletons. As to this clonotype: At one end, the junction sequence differs from germline, possibly due to a read error.

Germline CDR1 DFQATT, CDR2 SNEGSKA (reference sequence). The CDR3 is 14 residues long. This chain joins TRBV20-1 and TRBJ1-4; TRBD1 matches at 7 bases. The receptor's source is a newborn girl in good health. Sequencing was performed on cord blood. The CDR3 is CGARPGTANEKLFF. As DNA, the CDR3 is TGCGGTGCTCGTCCCGGGACAGCTAATGAAAAACTGTTTTTT.